The 18 T cell receptor beta chains below all came from one sample that was sequenced in a study of cytomegalovirus exposure and HLA in healthy donors. The primer mix had 60 Vbeta and 13 Jbeta primers. This table comes from immunoSEQ multiplex PCR, and its TCRdb copy is limited to in-frame clones, with some not included. Found here are about 120,000 clones, approximately 80% of them singletons; the top ten hold approximately 11%. The sequenced material came from PBMCs. All receptors derive from a man aged 25-40 years in good health and CMV-seropositive.

This clone turned up a few times. The chain couples TRBV10-2 to TRBJ1-1, with D tentatively TRBD1 (5 bases). The CDR3 spans 14 residues. Germline V CDR1 and CDR2: WSHSY, SAAADI. V lost 9 bases and J lost 3, with 17 bases in between. This chain's CDR3 is CASSLGGLDTEAFF. The DNA of the CDR3 is TGCGCCAGTTCCCTTGGGGGGTTGGACACTGAAGCTTTCTTT.

This sequence joins TRBV5-1 and TRBJ1-2; weak D call: TRBD1 (5 bases). Per germline, CDR1 SGHRS and CDR2 YFSETQ. The CDR3 has 14 residues. V was trimmed by 0 bases and J by 6 bases, leaving 12 bases between them. This CDR3 is CASSLEQGIDGYTF. The CDR3 bases are TGCGCCAGCAGCTTGGAGCAGGGTATAGATGGCTACACCTTC. The variable domain in full, with the rest retrieved from reference TRBV5-1 and TRBJ1-2, is KAGVTQTPRYLIKTRGQQVTLSCSPISGHRSVSWYQQTPGQGLQFLFEYFSETQRNKGNFPGRFSGRQFSNSRSEMNVSTLELGDSALYLCASSLEQGIDGYTFGSGTRLTVV.

This clone has more than one count but fewer than ten. One end of the junction is discordant with germline, which a read error may explain. The same CDR3 can be traced to other DNA sequences in this sample. V gene TRBV5-4 combines with J gene TRBJ2-5; D not certain. The V gene's germline CDR1 is SGHNT and CDR2 YYREEE (reference sequence). This CDR3 spans 15 amino acids. The DNA of the CDR3 is TGCGCCAGCAGCCAAGATATTTCTAGTACTGAGACCCAGTACTTC. Amino acid sequence: CASSQDISSTETQYF.

This clone appeared a single time. The CDR3 here is CASSPRLSSYEQYF. The CDR3 DNA reads TGTGCCAGCAGCCCGAGGCTGAGCTCCTACGAGCAGTACTTC. The rearrangement links TRBV11-2 to TRBJ2-7, with D uncertain. The CDR3 contains 14 residues. CDR1 is SGHAT, CDR2 FQNNGV, per germline. The V and J ends lost 5 bases and 0 bases respectively, with 11 bases between them.

The gene calls are TRBV7-9 and TRBJ2-1; the D gene is possibly TRBD1 (6 bases). The ends were cut back, 1 base at V and 8 bases at J, with 12 bases in the middle. CDR3 length equals 14 residues. Germline-derived CDR1 and CDR2 are SEHNR and FQNEAQ (reference sequence). CDR3 in amino acids: CASSLGTAGDEQFF. For the CDR3, the DNA is TGTGCCAGCAGCTTAGGGACAGCCGGCGATGAGCAGTTCTTC.

V is TRBV7-2 and J is TRBJ2-5; weak D call: TRBD2 (5 bases). The V and J ends lost 4 bases and 3 bases respectively, with 12 bases between them. The germline V gene has CDR1 SGHTA and CDR2 FQGNSA. The CDR3 length is 14 residues. The CDR3 nucleotides are TGTGCCAGCAGCTGGGAGAGGTGGGAAGAGACCCAGTACTTC. Its protein product is CASSWERWEETQYF.

The CDR3 bases are TGTGCCAGCGGCTCCGGGGGGGGAAAAGAGACCCAGTACTTC. This encodes CASGSGGGKETQYF. The chain combines TRBV11-3 with TRBJ2-5; TRBD2 matches at 8 bases. The CDR3 length is 14 residues. V lost 8 bases to trimming and J lost 3 bases; unmatched junction nucleotides: 8. The germline gives CDR1 SGHNT, CDR2 YENEEA.

This chain links TRBV5-6 with TRBJ1-6; D is undetermined. Deletions cut 9 bases from V and 7 bases from J, with 17 bases between. Looked up from germline, CDR1 is SGHDT and CDR2 is YYEEEE. The CDR3 length is 14 residues. CDR3 amino acids: CATTRVALNSPLHF. DNA of the CDR3: TGTGCCACCACCCGGGTGGCCTTAAATTCACCCCTCCACTTT.

The J gene is TRBJ1-2, the V gene TRBV7-2; D uncertain. Germline CDR1 SGHTA, CDR2 FQGNSA. Trimming took off 2 bases at V and 5 bases at J, with 9 bases between the two ends. CDR3 length equals 13 residues. CDR3 sequence: CASSLSLSYGYTF. DNA of the CDR3: TGTGCCAGCAGCTTAAGTCTAAGTTATGGCTACACCTTC.

The chain carries TRBV4-2 and TRBJ2-1; 15 nucleotides align to TRBD2. This CDR3 contains 16 residues. Germline loops: CDR1 LGHNA, CDR2 YNFKEQ. Trimming at V came to 5 bases and at J to 8 bases, leaving 7 bases not matched to a gene. The CDR3 sequence: CASSGRTSGRAYEQFF. The CDR3 nucleotides read TGTGCCAGCAGCGGGCGGACTAGCGGGAGGGCCTATGAGCAGTTCTTC.

The sample holds one count of this clone. The chain employs TRBV5-1 and TRBJ2-4; 8 bases map to TRBD1. The V gene's germline CDR1 is SGHRS and CDR2 YFSETQ. The CDR3 totals 15 residues. The trim removed 2 bases at V and 8 bases at J, leaving 9 bases unmatched. The CDR3 region is CASSLGGQGADIQYF. The CDR3 DNA sequence: TGCGCCAGCAGCTTAGGCGGGCAGGGGGCAGACATTCAGTACTTC.

This clone was seen a few times. The J gene is TRBJ2-5, the V gene TRBV27; the D is unclear. V was shortened by 9 bases and J by 1 base, with 6 bases between the two germline ends. The CDR3 length is 11 residues. Germline V gives CDR1 MNHEY, CDR2 SMNVEV (reference sequence). CDR3 sequence: CASGIQETQYF. CDR3 nucleotide sequence: TGTGCCAGTGGCATCCAAGAGACCCAGTACTTC.

This clone was detected once. The rearrangement uses TRBV28 and TRBJ1-2; D remains ambiguous. CDR1 MDHEN and CDR2 SYDVKM come from the germline V gene. This CDR3 is built from 10 residues. The V end was cut by 4 bases, the J end by 7 bases, with 4 bases between. Here the CDR3 reads CASSSGGYTF. The CDR3 nucleotides read TGTGCCAGCAGTTCCGGTGGCTACACCTTC.

This sequence joins TRBV18 and TRBJ2-7, with TRBD1 matching 9 bases. The CDR3 is 13 residues long. V shed 3 bases, J shed 5 bases, and the junction held 2 bases outside the gene matches. In germline, CDR1 is KGHSH, CDR2 LQKENI. The CDR3 DNA reads as TGTGCCAGCTCACCCGGGACAGGGAACGAGCAGTACTTC. Its translation: CASSPGTGNEQYF.

The V call is TRBV7-9, the J call TRBJ2-1, with 11 bases fitting TRBD1. Germline loops: CDR1 SEHNR, CDR2 FQNEAQ (reference sequence). Trimming took 10 bases from V and 3 from J; bases not matched to a gene: 8. The CDR3 extends over 15 amino acids. The CDR3 is CATKSDRGLYNEQFF. The CDR3 DNA reads TGTGCCACCAAATCGGACAGGGGGCTCTACAATGAGCAGTTCTTC.

The CDR3, as DNA: TGCGCCAGCAGCCAATATAATAGCAATCAGCCCCAGCATTTT. It yields the protein CASSQYNSNQPQHF. The genes are TRBV4-3 and TRBJ1-5; D gene ambiguous. V was shortened by 2 bases and J by 0 bases, with 5 bases between the two germline ends. The CDR3 has 14 residues. Per germline, CDR1 LGHNA and CDR2 YSLEER.

The chain is built from TRBV27 and TRBJ2-7; 10 bases match TRBD2. The trim removed 3 bases at V and 7 bases at J, leaving 9 bases unmatched. CDR3 size: 15 residues. CDR1 and CDR2 from the germline V gene are MNHEY and SMNVEV (reference sequence). Here the CDR3 reads CASSFALAGVREQYF. The CDR3 nucleotides read TGTGCCAGCAGTTTTGCCCTAGCGGGAGTTCGGGAGCAGTACTTC.

The chain has TRBV5-1 and TRBJ2-7, with 10 bases identical to TRBD1. The junction had 7 bases not matched to a gene; V was cut back by 1 base and J by 0 bases. CDR1 is SGHRS and CDR2 is YFSETQ in the germline V gene. The CDR3 contains 17 residues. CDR3 sequence reads: CASSLIPRTGGSYEQYF. CDR3 coding DNA: TGCGCCAGCAGCTTGATTCCTCGGACAGGGGGCTCCTACGAGCAGTACTTC. The full variable domain, with the rest looked up from reference TRBV5-1 and TRBJ2-7, is KAGVTQTPRYLIKTRGQQVTLSCSPISGHRSVSWYQQTPGQGLQFLFEYFSETQRNKGNFPGRFSGRQFSNSRSEMNVSTLELGDSALYLCASSLIPRTGGSYEQYFGPGTRLTVT.